These 31 T cell receptor beta chains were sequenced from one sample in a study of regulatory T cells in long-lasting Graves disease. With iRepertoire HTBI primers and Arm-PCR of CDR3 regions, TCR beta libraries were built. MiXCR, run by TCRdb on the multiplex PCR reads, gives a single entry per CDR3 protein. The sample lists a few hundred thousand distinct CDR3 sequences, around a fifth occurring once. This sample's time point: persistent/refractory GD, antithyroid drugs over 5 years with positive TRAb. Construction of the TCR library relied on RNA isolated from PBMCs. Sequenced here: peripheral blood mononuclear cells (PBMCs), sampled when the disease was refractory, from a patient treated with antithyroid drugs. Source of these receptors: a female donor with Graves disease.

This clonotype was recorded a few times. The chain employs TRBV6-1 and TRBJ1-1, with 7 bases aligning to TRBD1. Germline V CDR1 and CDR2: MNHNS, SASEGT. The CDR3 runs to 15 residues. J gave up 3 bases and V 8 bases, and 12 bases lay outside the gene matches. CDR3 coding DNA: TGTGCCAGCGACAAAGGGGGCCTCGGGGACACTGAAGCTTTCTTT. Translated: CASDKGGLGDTEAFF.

There are many counts of this clonotype. This CDR3 is CASSEGLAGGRYEQYF. The DNA of the CDR3 is TGTGCCAGCAGTGAAGGACTAGCGGGGGGGAGGTACGAGCAGTACTTC. The chain carries TRBV28 and TRBJ2-7; 15 bases map to TRBD2. There are 16 residues in the CDR3. V dropped 5 bases and J dropped 4; count of bases not matched to a gene: 6. Per germline, CDR1 MDHEN and CDR2 SYDVKM. The whole variable domain, filled in from reference TRBV28 and TRBJ2-7, reads DVKVTQSSRYLVKRTGEKVFLECVQDMDHENMFWYRQDPGLGLRLIYFSYDVKMKEKGDIPEGYSVSREKKERFSLILESASTNQTSMYLCASSEGLAGGRYEQYFGPGTRLTVT.

This clonotype has ten or more counts. The rearrangement uses TRBV11-2 and TRBJ2-7, with 7 bases matching TRBD1. V lost 5 bases to trimming and J lost 6 bases; unmatched junction nucleotides: 13. CDR1 and CDR2 from the germline V gene are SGHAT and FQNNGV. CDR3 length: 15 residues. CDR3 nucleotide sequence: TGTGCCAGCAGCCTAACCGGGACAGAGGACGGCGAGCAGTACTTC. Its translation is CASSLTGTEDGEQYF. The full variable domain, in which reference TRBV11-2 and TRBJ2-7 provide the parts outside the CDR3, is EAGVAQSPRYKIIEKRQSVAFWCNPISGHATLYWYQQILGQGPKLLIQFQNNGVVDDSQLPKDRFSAERLKGVDSTLKIQPAKLEDSAVYLCASSLTGTEDGEQYFGPGTRLTVT.

Many counts were recorded for this clonotype. The gene calls are TRBV12-3 or TRBV12-4 and TRBJ1-2; the match to TRBD1 covers 7 bases. V was clipped by 7 bases and J by 1 base; unmatched bases: 3. This CDR3 has 13 residues. In DNA form, the CDR3 reads TGTGCCAGCAATCCAGGGGGTAACTATGGCTACACCTTC. Translating gives CASNPGGNYGYTF.

The chain recombines TRBV10-3 with TRBJ2-3; D is perhaps TRBD2 (7 bases). The V end lost 8 bases, the J end lost 10 bases, and 25 bases lay between the germline ends. CDR1 is ENHRY and CDR2 is SYGVKD in the germline V gene. This CDR3 contains 15 residues. CDR3 protein: CAILEGGHRQISQYF. The CDR3, as DNA: TGTGCCATCCTGGAGGGGGGGCACAGACAGATATCGCAGTATTTT.

This clonotype was seen repeatedly, ten times or more. The V gene is TRBV6-1, the J gene TRBJ2-7; D ambiguous. The CDR3 is 15 residues long. Trimming took 8 bases from V and 0 from J, leaving 17 bases between them. Germline-derived CDR1 and CDR2 are MNHNS and SASEGT. In nucleotides, the CDR3 is TGTGCCAGCGAAGTGGAGAAGGGCCCCTCCTACGAGCAGTACTTC. Translation gives CASEVEKGPSYEQYF.

This clonotype was seen repeatedly, ten times or more. The V gene is TRBV7-2, the J gene TRBJ2-3, with D tentatively TRBD1 or TRBD2 (5 bases each). This CDR3 has 17 residues. Germline V gene sequence: CDR1 SGHTA, CDR2 FQGNSA. V lost 4 bases and J 0 bases, leaving 17 bases between the germline ends. DNA of the CDR3: TGTGCCAGCAGCTCCCCCGGGTGGGACGTCAGCACAGATACGCAGTATTTT. Its protein product is CASSSPGWDVSTDTQYF.

V gene TRBV5-1 combines with J gene TRBJ2-3; the D is unclear. Trimming cost V 4 bases and J 4 bases, with 16 bases left between them. Per germline, CDR1 SGHRS and CDR2 YFSETQ. CDR3 size: 15 residues. The CDR3 coding sequence is TGCGCCAGCAGCCAAAAGATCGGAGACGCAGATACGCAGTATTTT. Translation gives CASSQKIGDADTQYF.

This clonotype was seen repeatedly, ten times or more. The CDR3 region is CASSFPGTAVYEQYF. The CDR3 DNA is TGTGCCAGCAGTTTCCCGGGGACAGCAGTTTACGAGCAGTACTTC. The chain recombines TRBV28 with TRBJ2-7; 7 nucleotides match TRBD1. The germline CDR1 and CDR2 sequences are MDHEN and SYDVKM. V trimming: 3 bases; J trimming: 4 bases; junction bases outside the gene matches: 9. This CDR3 spans 15 amino acids.

The chain links TRBV10-3 to TRBJ1-3; 9 bases match TRBD1. The CDR3 runs 14 residues. From germline, CDR1 is ENHRY and CDR2 SYGVKD. V shed 7 bases and J 0 bases; nucleotides not matched to a gene: 1. CDR3 sequence: CAIKGQGSGNTIYF. CDR3 nucleotide sequence: TGTGCCATCAAGGGACAGGGCTCTGGAAACACCATATATTTT.

This clonotype was observed a few times. CDR3 bases: TGTGCCAGCAGCTTAACCCCCGGGACTAGCGGGTTGGGCGAGCAGTACTTC. It codes for CASSLTPGTSGLGEQYF. This chain joins TRBV7-3 and TRBJ2-7, with 12 bases that match TRBD2. Trimming cost V 0 bases and J 6 bases; bases outside gene matches: 9. Germline loops: CDR1 SGHTA, CDR2 FQGTGA. The CDR3 sequence is 17 residues long.

The V call is TRBV27, the J call TRBJ1-1, with D perhaps matching TRBD1 (6 bases). Trimming took off 1 base at V and 4 bases at J, with 13 bases between the two ends. In germline, CDR1 is MNHEY, CDR2 SMNVEV (reference sequence). This CDR3 has 15 residues. In DNA form, the CDR3 reads TGTGCCAGCAGTTTATTTGGGGGCGCGGGCACTGAAGCTTTCTTT. Protein: CASSLFGGAGTEAFF.

As regards this clonotype: A junction end diverges from the germline sequence, so it may reflect a read error. The chain joins TRBV19 to TRBJ1-4, with 8 nucleotides matching TRBD1. CDR3 size: 15 residues. The germline gives CDR1 LNHDA, CDR2 SQIVND (reference sequence). The CDR3: CASSIPRGPNEKLLF. CDR3 nucleotides: TGTGCCAGTAGTATCCCCAGGGGGCCTAATGAAAAACTGCTTTTT.

This clonotype occurred many times. This chain joins TRBV29-1 and TRBJ1-6; 8 bases are a match to TRBD1. CDR3 length equals 15 residues. CDR1 SQVTM and CDR2 ANQGSEA come from the germline V gene. With 6 bases clipped from V and 7 bases from J, the junction kept 11 bases outside the gene matches. The CDR3 here is CSVTTGAAPNSPLHF. The DNA for the CDR3 is TGCAGCGTGACGACAGGGGCCGCCCCGAATTCACCCCTCCACTTT.

There are a few counts of this clonotype. The CDR3 protein is CSARQLEIHYEQYF. DNA of the CDR3: TGCAGTGCCCGCCAACTAGAAATCCACTACGAGCAGTACTTC. This chain joins TRBV20-1 and TRBJ2-7, with D maybe TRBD2 (5 bases). The CDR3 sequence is 14 residues long. Germline loops: CDR1 DFQATT, CDR2 SNEGSKA (reference sequence). V was clipped by 6 bases and J by 3 bases, with 18 bases between them.

As concerns this clonotype: Being one base from a much bigger clone, this may be a read error. The chain recombines TRBV7-2 with TRBJ1-2; a weak D match, TRBD1 (6 bases). Germline CDR1 SGHTA, CDR2 FQGNSA. CDR3 length: 13 amino acids. CDR3 in DNA: TGTGCCAGCAGCCGACAGGCTAACTGTGGCTACACCTTC. Translated, it gives CASSRQANCGYTF.

Remarks on this clonotype: With a far larger clone one base away, a read error is the likely cause. This sequence joins TRBV6-1 and TRBJ1-1, with 10 bases identical to TRBD1. The CDR3 is made up of 13 amino acids. Trimming took 11 bases from V and 1 from J; bases not matched to a gene: 4. Looked up from germline, CDR1 is MNHNS and CDR2 is SASEGT. CDR3 sequence reads: CAGRTGGNTEAFF. DNA for the CDR3: TGTGCCGGCCGGACAGGGGGGAACACTGAAGCTTTCTTT.

V usage is TRBV7-9 and J usage is TRBJ2-4; D is uncertain. There are 18 residues in the CDR3. CDR1 SEHNR and CDR2 FQNEAQ come from the germline V gene (reference sequence). V lost 2 bases and J 2 bases, leaving 19 bases between the germline ends. Here the CDR3 DNA reads TGTGCCAGCAGCTTAATAAGTTTATTGGGTTATACCAAAAACATTCAGTACTTC. Amino acids: CASSLISLLGYTKNIQYF.

The V and J genes are TRBV10-3 and TRBJ1-1; 8 bases agree with TRBD1. Germline V gene lookup returns CDR1 ENHRY and CDR2 SYGVKD. J gave up 6 bases and V 6 bases, and 15 bases lay outside the gene matches. This CDR3 region has 16 residues. DNA for the CDR3: TGTGCCATCAGAGTATTCGTTGACAGGGGCGGATCTGAAGCTTTCTTT. Translation gives CAIRVFVDRGGSEAFF.

This chain uses TRBV6-5 with TRBJ2-1; D possibly matches TRBD1 or TRBD2 (6 bases each). The CDR3 loop spans 12 amino acids. Germline V gene sequence: CDR1 MNHEY, CDR2 SVGAGI. The germline V and J ends were trimmed by 4 bases and 9 bases, with 10 bases remaining between them. The CDR3 region has the DNA TGTGCCAGCAGTTCCCCGGGGGCTGAGCAGTTCTTC. Its translation: CASSSPGAEQFF.

This clonotype turned up a few times. V and J are TRBV5-1 and TRBJ2-5, with 9 bases identical to TRBD1. Germline CDR1 SGHRS, CDR2 YFSETQ. With V trimmed by 4 bases and J by 9 bases, 7 bases remained unmatched. This CDR3 region has 13 residues. The CDR3 spells CASSTGQGLAQYF. CDR3 coding DNA: TGCGCCAGCAGCACGGGACAGGGATTGGCCCAGTACTTC. Variable domain in full (rest from reference TRBV5-1 and TRBJ2-5): KAGVTQTPRYLIKTRGQQVTLSCSPISGHRSVSWYQQTPGQGLQFLFEYFSETQRNKGNFPGRFSGRQFSNSRSEMNVSTLELGDSALYLCASSTGQGLAQYFGPGTRLLVL.

This clonotype was seen repeatedly, ten times or more. J is TRBJ2-7 and V is TRBV20-1, with 10 bases aligning to TRBD1. The CDR3 runs 14 residues. From germline, CDR1 is DFQATT and CDR2 SNEGSKA (reference sequence). J lost 5 bases, V lost 5 bases, and 9 bases had no gene match. CDR3 protein: CSAVKGQGTNEQYF. The DNA for the CDR3 is TGCAGTGCTGTCAAGGGACAGGGGACAAACGAGCAGTACTTC.

The sample holds many counts of this clonotype. This chain connects TRBV6-1 to TRBJ2-7; D might be TRBD2 (5 bases). The CDR3 sequence is 15 residues long. V was trimmed by 2 bases and J by 2 bases, leaving 13 bases between them. Germline lookup yields CDR1 MNHNS and CDR2 SASEGT. The CDR3 bases are TGTGCCAGCAGTGAATCCTTTGGGAGTCCCTACGAGCAGTACTTC. It translates to CASSESFGSPYEQYF.

The chain uses TRBV27 and TRBJ2-6; a weak D match, TRBD2 (7 bases). The CDR3 sequence is 17 residues long. Trimming took 5 bases from V and 0 from J, leaving 14 bases between them. In germline, CDR1 is MNHEY, CDR2 SMNVEV (reference sequence). As DNA, the CDR3 is TGTGCCAGCAGTCCCCGGGGGGCGAACTCTGGGGCCAACGTCCTGACTTTC. Translated: CASSPRGANSGANVLTF.

This chain joins TRBV20-1 and TRBJ1-2; D unresolved. The length of the CDR3 is 12 residues. V was cut by 5 bases and J by 2 bases, with 9 bases left in between. Germline V CDR1 and CDR2: DFQATT, SNEGSKA (reference sequence). The DNA for the CDR3 is TGCAGTGCTGCGTTCGGGAACTATGGCTACACCTTC. It translates to CSAAFGNYGYTF.

This clonotype was observed a few times. Without the conserved terminal phenylalanine or tryptophan, this CDR3 likely stems from a read error. CDR3 in amino acids: CASIPGLGMNTEAFL. CDR3 in DNA: TGTGCCAGCATTCCGGGGCTGGGGATGAACACTGAAGCTTTCCTT. The chain uses TRBV27 and TRBJ1-1; a possible D gene is TRBD1 (5 bases). From germline, CDR1 is MNHEY and CDR2 SMNVEV (reference sequence). This CDR3 region has 15 residues. The V and J ends lost 7 bases and 0 bases respectively, with 15 bases between them.

This clonotype was observed many times. V is TRBV7-9 and J is TRBJ1-5; D not resolved. Germline CDR1 and CDR2: SEHNR and FQNEAQ (reference sequence). The CDR3 contains 14 residues. Trimming left V 1 base short and J 7 bases short, with 11 bases between. Here the CDR3 DNA reads TGTGCCAGCAGCTTAGATGTGGGTAACCAGCCCCAGCATTTT. It translates to CASSLDVGNQPQHF. Full variable domain (remainder filled in from reference TRBV7-9 and TRBJ1-5): DTGVSQNPRHKITKRGQNVTFRCDPISEHNRLYWYRQTLGQGPEFLTYFQNEAQLEKSRLLSDRFSAERPKGSFSTLEIQRTEQGDSAMYLCASSLDVGNQPQHFGDGTRLSIL.

This clonotype was seen ten or more times. This rearrangement joins TRBV2 to TRBJ1-2; TRBD1 matches 10 bases. The V segment lost 5 bases and the J segment 3 bases; nucleotides outside the gene matches: 3. There are 14 residues in the CDR3. Germline CDR1 SNHLY, CDR2 FYNNEI. For the CDR3, the DNA is TGTGCCAGCAGTTCGGGACAGGGGCACTATGGCTACACCTTC. Amino acids: CASSSGQGHYGYTF.

The chain is built from TRBV20-1 and TRBJ1-1; TRBD1 matches at 7 bases. The CDR3 is made up of 16 amino acids. J was trimmed by 7 bases and V by 0 bases; bases with no gene match: 14. CDR1 and CDR2 from the germline V gene are DFQATT and SNEGSKA (reference sequence). CDR3 residues: CSARDLVGGRDSEAFF. DNA for the CDR3: TGCAGTGCTAGAGATCTTGTAGGGGGAAGGGACAGTGAAGCTTTCTTT.

This clonotype has only a few counts. V and J are TRBV2 and TRBJ2-3; D remains unclear. Deletions cut 6 bases from V and 2 bases from J, with 6 bases between. The germline CDR1 and CDR2 sequences are SNHLY and FYNNEI. This CDR3 is built from 12 residues. The chain's CDR3 is CASRTVTDTQYF. As DNA, the CDR3 is TGTGCCAGCAGGACTGTCACAGATACGCAGTATTTT.

The chain combines TRBV6-1 with TRBJ2-7; 9 bases fit TRBD1. J was trimmed by 4 bases and V by 10 bases; bases with no gene match: 8. The CDR3 has 13 residues. The germline V gene has CDR1 MNHNS and CDR2 SASEGT. In DNA form, the CDR3 reads TGTGCCATTCCGGGACAGGGTTTATACGAGCAGTACTTC. Protein sequence: CAIPGQGLYEQYF.